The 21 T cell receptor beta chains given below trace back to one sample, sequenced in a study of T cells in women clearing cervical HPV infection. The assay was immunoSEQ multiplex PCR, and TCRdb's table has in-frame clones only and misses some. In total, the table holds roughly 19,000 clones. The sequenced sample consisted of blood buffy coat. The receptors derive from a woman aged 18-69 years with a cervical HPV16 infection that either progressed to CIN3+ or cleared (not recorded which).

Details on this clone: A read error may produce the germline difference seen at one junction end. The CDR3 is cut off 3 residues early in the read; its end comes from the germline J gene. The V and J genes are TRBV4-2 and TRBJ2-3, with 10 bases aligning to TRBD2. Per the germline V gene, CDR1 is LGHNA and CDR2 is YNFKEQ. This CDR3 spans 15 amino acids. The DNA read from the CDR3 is TGCGCCAGCAGCCATACTAGCGGGGCGGAGGATACG. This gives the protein CASSHTSGAEDT. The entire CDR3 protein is CASSHTSGAEDTQYF.

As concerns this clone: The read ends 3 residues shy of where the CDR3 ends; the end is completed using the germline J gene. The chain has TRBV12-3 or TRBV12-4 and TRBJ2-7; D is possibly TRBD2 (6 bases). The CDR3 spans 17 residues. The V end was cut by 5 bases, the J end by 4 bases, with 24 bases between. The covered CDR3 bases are TGTGCCAGCAGTCCTGACCGACTAGGGGTAGGTCTATACGAG. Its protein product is CASSPDRLGVGLYE. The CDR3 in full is CASSPDRLGVGLYEQYF.

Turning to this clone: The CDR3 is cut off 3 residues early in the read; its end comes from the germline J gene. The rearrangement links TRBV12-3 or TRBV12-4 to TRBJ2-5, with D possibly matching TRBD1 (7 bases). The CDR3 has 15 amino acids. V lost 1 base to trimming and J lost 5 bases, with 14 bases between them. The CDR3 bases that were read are TGTGCCAGCAGTTTAGGCCCGACAGGGAGGGAGACC. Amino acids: CASSLGPTGRET. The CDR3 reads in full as CASSLGPTGRETQYF.

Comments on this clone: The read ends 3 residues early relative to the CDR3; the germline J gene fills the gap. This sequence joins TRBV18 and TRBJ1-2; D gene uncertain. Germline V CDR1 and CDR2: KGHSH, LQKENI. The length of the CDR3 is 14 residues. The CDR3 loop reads CASSRTSLEDTYTF. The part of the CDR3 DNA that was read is TGTGCCAGCTCAAGGACTAGCCTGGAAGATACC.

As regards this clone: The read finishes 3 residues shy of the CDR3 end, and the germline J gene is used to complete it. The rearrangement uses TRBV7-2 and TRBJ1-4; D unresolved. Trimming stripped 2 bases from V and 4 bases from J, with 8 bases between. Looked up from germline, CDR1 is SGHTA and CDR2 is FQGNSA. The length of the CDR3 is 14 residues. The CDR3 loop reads CASSLMAVNEKLFF. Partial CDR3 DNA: TGTGCCAGCAGCTTAATGGCAGTTAATGAAAAA.

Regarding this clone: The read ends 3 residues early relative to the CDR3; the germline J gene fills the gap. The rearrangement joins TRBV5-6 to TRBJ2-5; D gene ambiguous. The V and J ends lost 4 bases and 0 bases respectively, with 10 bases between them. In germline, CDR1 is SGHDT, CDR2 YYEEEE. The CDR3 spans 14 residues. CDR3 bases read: TGTGCCAGCAGCCCGAACTGGTACCAAGAGACC. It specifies CASSPNWYQET. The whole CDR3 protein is CASSPNWYQETQYF.

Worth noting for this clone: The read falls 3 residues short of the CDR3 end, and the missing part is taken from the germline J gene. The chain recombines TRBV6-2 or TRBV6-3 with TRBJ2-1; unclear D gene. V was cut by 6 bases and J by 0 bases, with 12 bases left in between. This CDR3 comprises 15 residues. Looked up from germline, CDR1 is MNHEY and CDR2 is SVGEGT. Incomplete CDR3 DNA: TGTGCCAGCAGGTCACAGTGGAGCTCCTACAATGAG. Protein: CASRSQWSSYNE. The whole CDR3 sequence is CASRSQWSSYNEQFF.

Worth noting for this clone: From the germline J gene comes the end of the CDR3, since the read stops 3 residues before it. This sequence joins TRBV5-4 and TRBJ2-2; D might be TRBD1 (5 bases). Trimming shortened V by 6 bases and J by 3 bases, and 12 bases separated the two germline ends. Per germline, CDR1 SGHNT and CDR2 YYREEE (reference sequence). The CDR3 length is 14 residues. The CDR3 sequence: CASKMDTDTGELFF. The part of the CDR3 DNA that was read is TGTGCCAGCAAAATGGACACCGACACCGGGGAG.

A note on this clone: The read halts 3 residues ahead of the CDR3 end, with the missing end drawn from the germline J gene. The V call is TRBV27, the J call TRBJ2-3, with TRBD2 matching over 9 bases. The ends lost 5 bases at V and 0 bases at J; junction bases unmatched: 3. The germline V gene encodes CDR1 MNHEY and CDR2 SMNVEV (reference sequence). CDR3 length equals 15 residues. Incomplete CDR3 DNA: TGTGCCAGCAGTAGACTAGCGGCTAGCACAGATACG. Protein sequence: CASSRLAASTDT. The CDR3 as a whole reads CASSRLAASTDTQYF.

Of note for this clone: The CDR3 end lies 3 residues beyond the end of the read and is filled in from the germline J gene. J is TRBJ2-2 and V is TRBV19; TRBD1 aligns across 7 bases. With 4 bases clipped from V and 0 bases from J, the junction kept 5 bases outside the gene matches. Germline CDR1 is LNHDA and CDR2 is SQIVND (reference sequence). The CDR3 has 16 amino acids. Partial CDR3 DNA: TGTGCCAGTAGTAGTCGGGACAGCGCGAACACCGGGGAG. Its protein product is CASSSRDSANTGE. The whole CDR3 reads CASSSRDSANTGELFF.

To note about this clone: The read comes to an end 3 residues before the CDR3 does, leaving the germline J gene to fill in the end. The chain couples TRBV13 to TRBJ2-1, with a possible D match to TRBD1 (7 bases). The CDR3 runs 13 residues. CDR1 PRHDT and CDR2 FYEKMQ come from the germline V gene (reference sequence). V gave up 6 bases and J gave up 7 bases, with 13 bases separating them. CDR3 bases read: TGTGCCAGCAGTTTTTCAGGGGGGAATGAG. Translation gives CASSFSGGNE. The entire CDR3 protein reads CASSFSGGNEQFF.

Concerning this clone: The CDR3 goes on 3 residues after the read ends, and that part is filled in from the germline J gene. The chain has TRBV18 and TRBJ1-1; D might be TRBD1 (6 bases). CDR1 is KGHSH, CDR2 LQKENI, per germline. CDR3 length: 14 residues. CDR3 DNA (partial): TGTGCCAGCTCACCACGACTACAGGGAGAAGAA. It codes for CASSPRLQGEE. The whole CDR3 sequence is CASSPRLQGEEAFF.

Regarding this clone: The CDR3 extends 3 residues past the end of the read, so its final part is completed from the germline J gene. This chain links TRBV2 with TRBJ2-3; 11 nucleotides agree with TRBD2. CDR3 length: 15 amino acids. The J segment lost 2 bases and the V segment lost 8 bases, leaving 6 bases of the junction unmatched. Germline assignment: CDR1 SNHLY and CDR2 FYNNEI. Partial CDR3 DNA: TGTGCCAGCGCGGGGACTAGCGGATACACAGATACG. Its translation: CASAGTSGYTDT. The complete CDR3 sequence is CASAGTSGYTDTQYF. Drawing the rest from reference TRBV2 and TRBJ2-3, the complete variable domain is EPEVTQTPSHQVTQMGQEVILRCVPISNHLYFYWYRQILGQKVEFLVSFYNNEISEKSEIFDDQFSVERPDGSNFTLKIRSTKLEDSAMYFCASAGTSGYTDTQYFGPGTRLTVL.

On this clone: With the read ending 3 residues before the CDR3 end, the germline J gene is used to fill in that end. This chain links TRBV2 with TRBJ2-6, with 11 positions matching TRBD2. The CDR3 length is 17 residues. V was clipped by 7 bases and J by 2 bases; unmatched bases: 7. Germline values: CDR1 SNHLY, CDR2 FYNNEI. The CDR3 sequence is CASTYLAGGPGANVLTF. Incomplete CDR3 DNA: TGTGCCAGCACTTATTTAGCGGGAGGGCCTGGGGCCAACGTC.

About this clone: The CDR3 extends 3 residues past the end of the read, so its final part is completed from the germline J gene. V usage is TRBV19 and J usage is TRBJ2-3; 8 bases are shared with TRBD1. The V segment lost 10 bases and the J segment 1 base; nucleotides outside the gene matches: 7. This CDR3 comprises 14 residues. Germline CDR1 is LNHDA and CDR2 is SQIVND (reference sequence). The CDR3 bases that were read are TGTGCCACCACACCGGGACAGGGCACAGATACG. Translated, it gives CATTPGQGTDT. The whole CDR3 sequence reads CATTPGQGTDTQYF.

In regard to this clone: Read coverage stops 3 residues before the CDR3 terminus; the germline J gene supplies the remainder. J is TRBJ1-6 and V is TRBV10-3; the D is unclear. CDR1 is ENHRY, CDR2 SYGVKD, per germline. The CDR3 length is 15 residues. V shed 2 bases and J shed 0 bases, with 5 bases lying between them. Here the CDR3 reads CAISEPSSYNSPLHF. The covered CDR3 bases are TGTGCCATCAGTGAGCCCAGCTCCTATAATTCACCC.

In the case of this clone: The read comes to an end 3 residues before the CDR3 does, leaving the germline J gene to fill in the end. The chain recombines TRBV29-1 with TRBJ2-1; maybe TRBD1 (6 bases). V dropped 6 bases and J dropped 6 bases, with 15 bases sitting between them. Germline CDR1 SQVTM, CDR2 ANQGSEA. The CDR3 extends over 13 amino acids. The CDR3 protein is CSVDRLVGNEQFF. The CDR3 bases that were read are TGCAGCGTGGACAGATTAGTGGGCAATGAG.

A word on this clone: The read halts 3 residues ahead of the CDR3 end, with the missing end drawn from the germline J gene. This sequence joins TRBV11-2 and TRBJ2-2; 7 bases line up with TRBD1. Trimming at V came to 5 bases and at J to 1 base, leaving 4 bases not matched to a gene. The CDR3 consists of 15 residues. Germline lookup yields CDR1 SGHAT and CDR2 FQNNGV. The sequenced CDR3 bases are TGTGCCAGCAGCACGCGACAGGGGAACACCGGGGAG. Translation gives CASSTRQGNTGE. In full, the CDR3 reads CASSTRQGNTGELFF.

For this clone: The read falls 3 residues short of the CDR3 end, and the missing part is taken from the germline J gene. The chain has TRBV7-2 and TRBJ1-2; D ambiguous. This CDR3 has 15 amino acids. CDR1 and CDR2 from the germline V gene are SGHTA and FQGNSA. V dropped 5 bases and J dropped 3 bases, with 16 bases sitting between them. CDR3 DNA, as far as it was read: TGTGCCAGCAGCCCAGACACGCCCAAGGACTATGGC. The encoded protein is CASSPDTPKDYG. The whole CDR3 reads CASSPDTPKDYGYTF.

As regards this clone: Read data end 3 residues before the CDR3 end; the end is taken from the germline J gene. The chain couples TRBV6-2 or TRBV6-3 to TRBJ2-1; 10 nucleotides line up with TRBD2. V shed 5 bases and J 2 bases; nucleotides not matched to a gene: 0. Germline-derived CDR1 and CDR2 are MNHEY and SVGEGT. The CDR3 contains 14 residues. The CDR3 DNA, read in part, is TGTGCCAGCAGTAGCGGGAGGGCCTACAATGAG. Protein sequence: CASSSGRAYNE. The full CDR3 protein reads CASSSGRAYNEQFF.

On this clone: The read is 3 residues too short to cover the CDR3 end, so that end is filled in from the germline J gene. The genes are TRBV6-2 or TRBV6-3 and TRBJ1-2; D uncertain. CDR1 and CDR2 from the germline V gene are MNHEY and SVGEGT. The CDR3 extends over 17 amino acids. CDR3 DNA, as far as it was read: TGTGCCAGCAGTTACTCGCTGCACTTGGACTTACACTACGAC. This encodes CASSYSLHLDLHYD. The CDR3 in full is CASSYSLHLDLHYDYTF.